This TCR beta chain was documented in a study of naive and memory T cell subsets. Between the trimmed V and J ends, which lost 0 bases and 0 bases, there was a span of 8 bases. The germline gives CDR1 SGHNT, CDR2 YYREEE (reference sequence). This CDR3 is built from 15 residues. Two oligonucleotides, mixed equimolar, formed the beta constant-region primer covering TRBC1 and TRBC2. TCRdb itself ran the UMI-ligation and nested PCR reads through MiXCR, one entry per CDR3 protein. The profile covers 150,000 or so distinct CDR3 sequences, with over 15% appearing a single time and roughly 0.13% taken by the ten largest.

The gene calls are TRBV5-4 and TRBJ2-3, with D tentatively TRBD2 (6 bases). The source is a human donor in good health. Sequences were obtained from naive CD4+ T cells from blood. The CDR3 is CASSLVGTSTDTQYF. The CDR3 DNA reads as TGTGCCAGCAGCTTGGTCGGGACTAGCACAGATACGCAGTATTTT.